The 30 T cell receptor beta chains reported below all come from one sample, sequenced in a study of spatial heterogeneity in lung cancer. MiXCR was run by TCRdb on the 5' RACE reads, yielding one entry per CDR3 protein. The sample contains roughly 72,000 distinct CDR3 sequences, around 9.3% of which appear only once. As for time point: blood at routine non-recurrence follow-up after resection. Sequencing was performed on PBMCs, taken at follow-up. These receptors were obtained from a female donor with early-stage non-small cell lung cancer.

V is TRBV28 and J is TRBJ2-1; D is ambiguous. The germline V gene has CDR1 MDHEN and CDR2 SYDVKM. CDR3 length: 15 amino acids. Trimming removed 3 bases at V and 1 base at J, with 10 bases between. The chain's CDR3 is CASSLVGLSYNEQFF. The CDR3, as DNA: TGTGCCAGCAGTTTGGTGGGGTTATCCTACAATGAGCAGTTCTTC.

This chain links TRBV18 with TRBJ1-6, with D hard to call. CDR3 length equals 12 residues. CDR1 and CDR2 (germline): KGHSH, LQKENI. V lost 4 bases and J 7 bases, leaving 5 bases between the germline ends. The DNA for the CDR3 is TGTGCCAGCTCACTCAAAAATTCACCCCTCCACTTT. Translating it yields CASSLKNSPLHF.

This clonotype was seen a handful of times. Here the CDR3 DNA reads TGTGCCAGCAGTCCGCGGCTAGCGGGAGGGGAGACCCAGTACTTC. This encodes CASSPRLAGGETQYF. The chain combines TRBV28 with TRBJ2-5; the match to TRBD2 covers 12 bases. Trimming removed 5 bases from V and 5 bases from J; junction bases left unmatched: 6. The CDR3 loop spans 15 amino acids. Germline values: CDR1 MDHEN, CDR2 SYDVKM. Looking up the rest from reference TRBV28 and TRBJ2-5 gives the full variable domain: DVKVTQSSRYLVKRTGEKVFLECVQDMDHENMFWYRQDPGLGLRLIYFSYDVKMKEKGDIPEGYSVSREKKERFSLILESASTNQTSMYLCASSPRLAGGETQYFGPGTRLLVL.

Notes on this clonotype: One end of the junction varies from germline; a read error may be responsible. This chain links TRBV7-9 with TRBJ2-2, with D perhaps TRBD1 (5 bases). This CDR3 has 16 amino acids. From germline, CDR1 is SEHNR and CDR2 FQNEAQ (reference sequence). CDR3 nucleotides: TGTGCCAGCAGCTTAGATCTAGGGGCGAACAGCGGGGAGCTGTTTTTT. This gives the protein CASSLDLGANSGELFF.

This clonotype turned up a few times. The chain couples TRBV5-1 to TRBJ2-1, with TRBD1 as a possible D gene (6 bases). The V gene's germline CDR1 is SGHRS and CDR2 YFSETQ. This CDR3 contains 14 residues. V dropped 5 bases and J dropped 5 bases, with 14 bases sitting between them. CDR3 amino acids: CASSKGDTNNEQFF. CDR3 nucleotides: TGCGCCAGCAGTAAGGGGGACACCAACAATGAGCAGTTCTTC.

In this sample, this clonotype turned up many times. The chain recombines TRBV27 with TRBJ2-7; a weak D match, TRBD1 (5 bases). This CDR3 contains 13 residues. The V gene lost 3 bases and the J gene lost 6 bases, with 12 bases spanning the gap. Germline CDR1 is MNHEY and CDR2 is SMNVEV (reference sequence). The DNA of the CDR3 is TGTGCCAGCAGTTTGGTTTGGGGCTCCGAGCAGTACTTC. Translation gives CASSLVWGSEQYF.

The sample holds a few counts of this clonotype. The chain has TRBV2 and TRBJ2-1; D is possibly TRBD2 (6 bases). Trimming removed 6 bases at V and 9 bases at J, with 12 bases between. CDR3 length: 12 amino acids. Germline V gene sequence: CDR1 SNHLY, CDR2 FYNNEI. CDR3 nucleotide sequence: TGTGCCAGCAGGGGCGGGAACGGTGAGCAGTTCTTC. It is translated as CASRGGNGEQFF.

This clonotype was seen only a few times. This chain uses TRBV20-1 with TRBJ1-5; no firm D call. The CDR3 loop spans 12 amino acids. The germline V and J ends were trimmed by 4 bases and 4 bases, with 8 bases remaining between them. Germline-derived CDR1 and CDR2 are DFQATT and SNEGSKA (reference sequence). The CDR3 coding sequence is TGCAGTGCTACGGACGGTAATCAGCCCCAGCATTTT. Protein sequence: CSATDGNQPQHF.

This clonotype was recorded many times. V and J are TRBV7-2 and TRBJ1-5, with TRBD1 matching 7 bases. V lost 3 bases to trimming and J lost 1 base; unmatched junction nucleotides: 3. This CDR3 region has 15 residues. Germline CDR1 SGHTA, CDR2 FQGNSA. The CDR3 DNA follows: TGTGCCAGCAGCTTTACAGGGGTGAGCAATCAGCCCCAGCATTTT. Protein sequence: CASSFTGVSNQPQHF.

This clonotype was seen many times. This chain links TRBV7-6 with TRBJ1-6; TRBD1 matches 8 bases. CDR3 length: 15 amino acids. The germline V gene encodes CDR1 SGHVS and CDR2 FNYEAQ. V was pared by 5 bases and J by 7 bases, with 7 bases of the junction left unmatched. The CDR3 nucleotides are TGTGCCAGCAGCCAGACAGGGGCTGCCAATTCACCCCTCCACTTT. Its protein is CASSQTGAANSPLHF. Based on the CDR3 plus reference TRBV7-6 and TRBJ1-6, the full variable domain is GAGVSQSPRYKVTKRGQDVALRCDPISGHVSLYWYRQALGQGPEFLTYFNYEAQQDKSGLPNDRFSAERPEGSISTLTIQRTEQRDSAMYRCASSQTGAANSPLHFGNGTRLTVT.

This clonotype came up many times. The chain carries TRBV5-1 and TRBJ2-1; 12 positions match TRBD2. The ends lost 2 bases at V and 7 bases at J; junction bases unmatched: 10. This CDR3 region has 17 residues. CDR1 SGHRS and CDR2 YFSETQ come from the germline V gene. CDR3 in DNA: TGCGCCAGCAGCTTTGCCAACCTAGCGGGAGGGCGGAATGAGCAGTTCTTC. Its protein product is CASSFANLAGGRNEQFF. The full variable domain, in which reference TRBV5-1 and TRBJ2-1 provide the parts outside the CDR3, is KAGVTQTPRYLIKTRGQQVTLSCSPISGHRSVSWYQQTPGQGLQFLFEYFSETQRNKGNFPGRFSGRQFSNSRSEMNVSTLELGDSALYLCASSFANLAGGRNEQFFGPGTRLTVL.

To note about this clonotype: Just one base apart from a much larger clone, this may be a read error. The genes are TRBV18 and TRBJ2-7; a weak D match, TRBD1 (5 bases). V lost 10 bases to trimming and J lost 1 base, with 17 bases between them. This CDR3 contains 14 residues. Germline CDR1 KGHSH, CDR2 LQKENI. Here the CDR3 reads CANSKTDTSYEQYF. The CDR3 DNA is TGTGCCAACTCGAAGACGGACACATCCTACGAGCAGTACTTC.

This clonotype was seen many times. The rearrangement uses TRBV5-4 and TRBJ2-1, with D possibly TRBD1 on 5 matching bases. The V end lost 4 bases, the J end lost 0 bases, and 14 bases lay between the germline ends. There are 16 residues in the CDR3. CDR1 and CDR2 from the germline V gene are SGHNT and YYREEE (reference sequence). The CDR3 DNA reads TGTGCCAGCAGCCCCCACAGGAGCCGCTCCTACAATGAGCAGTTCTTC. It yields the protein CASSPHRSRSYNEQFF.

The CDR3 loop reads CASSQLPGGLKETQYF. In DNA, the CDR3 is TGTGCCAGCAGCCAACTCCCAGGAGGACTGAAAGAGACCCAGTACTTC. The chain carries TRBV3-1 and TRBJ2-5; possibly TRBD2 for D (5 bases). Germline CDR1 reads LGHDT; CDR2 reads YNNKEL (reference sequence). V dropped 2 bases and J dropped 3 bases, with 16 bases sitting between them. The CDR3 loop spans 16 amino acids.

The genes are TRBV27 and TRBJ1-6, with 7 bases aligning to TRBD1. Germline V gives CDR1 MNHEY, CDR2 SMNVEV (reference sequence). The junction had 13 bases not matched to a gene; V was cut back by 4 bases and J by 7 bases. CDR3 length: 17 residues. The CDR3 sequence: CASSSPSSTGRNSPLHF. The CDR3 region has the DNA TGTGCCAGCAGTTCCCCGTCATCGACAGGGAGAAATTCACCCCTCCACTTT.

This clonotype was recorded at least ten times. The chain recombines TRBV28 with TRBJ2-1; 12 bases match TRBD2. After removal of 6 bases from V and 10 bases from J, the junction contained 10 bases not matched to a gene. The CDR3 is 15 amino acids. Germline lookup yields CDR1 MDHEN and CDR2 SYDVKM. CDR3 nucleotides: TGTGCCAGCAGCCCTCTAGCGGGAGGGCCATGGGAGCAGTTCTTC. Translating it yields CASSPLAGGPWEQFF.

This clonotype was observed many times. V usage is TRBV6-2 or TRBV6-3 and J usage is TRBJ2-7; TRBD2 agrees at 8 bases. CDR1 is MNHEY and CDR2 is SVGEGT in the germline V gene. J gave up 3 bases and V 0 bases, and 4 bases lay outside the gene matches. The CDR3 is made up of 15 amino acids. In nucleotides, the CDR3 is TGTGCCAGCAGTTACTCGAGGGGACTAGACTACGAGCAGTACTTC. Residues: CASSYSRGLDYEQYF.

This clonotype was seen many times. The chain combines TRBV12-3 or TRBV12-4 with TRBJ2-4, with D perhaps being TRBD1 or TRBD2 (5 bases each). Trimming left V 3 bases short and J 8 bases short, with 14 bases between. This CDR3 region has 14 residues. CDR3 bases: TGTGCCAGCAGTTTGTACCGCAGAGGGGACATTCAGTACTTC. It specifies CASSLYRRGDIQYF.

V gene TRBV6-1 combines with J gene TRBJ1-5; 7 bases match TRBD1. The CDR3 totals 17 residues. J was trimmed by 6 bases and V by 2 bases; bases with no gene match: 13. CDR1 and CDR2 from the germline V gene are MNHNS and SASEGT. The CDR3 reads CASSESRGAGGRQPQHF. For the CDR3, the DNA is TGTGCCAGCAGTGAATCCAGAGGGGCAGGGGGACGTCAGCCCCAGCATTTT.

Many counts were recorded for this clonotype. The chain recombines TRBV4-1 with TRBJ2-1; 7 bases line up with TRBD2. Per the germline V gene, CDR1 is MGHRA and CDR2 is YSYEKL. Unmatched junction bases numbered 17, after V lost 0 bases and J lost 6 bases. This CDR3 is 19 amino acids long. CDR3 bases: TGCGCCAGCAGCCAAGAAAGAGATCGTGTGACTAGCCGCCCCAATGAGCAGTTCTTC. It specifies CASSQERDRVTSRPNEQFF.

This clonotype was picked up a small number of times. The V call is TRBV5-4, the J call TRBJ1-3; TRBD1 agrees at 8 bases. This CDR3 region has 16 residues. The germline V gene has CDR1 SGHNT and CDR2 YYREEE (reference sequence). V shed 0 bases, J shed 2 bases, and the junction held 4 bases outside the gene matches. CDR3 amino acids: CASSLDRGRTGNTIYF. The DNA of the CDR3 is TGTGCCAGCAGCTTGGACAGGGGGAGGACTGGAAACACCATATATTTT.

This clonotype was seen more than once but under ten times. The chain recombines TRBV27 with TRBJ2-7; TRBD1 agrees at 7 bases. The CDR3 extends over 13 amino acids. CDR1 is MNHEY and CDR2 is SMNVEV in the germline V gene (reference sequence). The V segment lost 5 bases and the J segment 3 bases; nucleotides outside the gene matches: 4. The CDR3 loop is CASSPRQGYEQYF. The CDR3 DNA follows: TGTGCCAGCAGTCCTAGACAGGGCTACGAGCAGTACTTC.

This clonotype was seen more than once but under ten times. The CDR3 DNA is TGTGCCACCAGCAGACCCTGGGCAGGTACGCAGTATTTT. It translates to CATSRPWAGTQYF. The chain couples TRBV15 to TRBJ2-3; D not resolved. V lost 2 bases and J 8 bases, leaving 11 bases between the germline ends. CDR1 LNHNV and CDR2 YYDKDF come from the germline V gene (reference sequence). This CDR3 has 13 amino acids.

The genes are TRBV7-3 and TRBJ2-3, with D unresolved. Germline CDR1 SGHTA, CDR2 FQGTGA. Between the trimmed V and J ends, which lost 3 bases and 9 bases, there was a span of 13 bases. This CDR3 comprises 13 residues. The CDR3 loop reads CASSLGEYSTQYF. The CDR3, as DNA: TGTGCCAGCAGCTTGGGCGAGTATTCCACGCAGTATTTT. Full variable domain (remainder filled in from reference TRBV7-3 and TRBJ2-3): GAGVSQTPSNKVTEKGKYVELRCDPISGHTALYWYRQSLGQGPEFLIYFQGTGAADDSGLPNDRFFAVRPEGSVSTLKIQRTERGDSAVYLCASSLGEYSTQYFGPGTRLTVL.

CDR3 sequence reads: CASSIRQSSGANVLTF. The CDR3, as DNA: TGTGCCAGCAGCATCAGACAGAGCTCTGGGGCCAACGTCCTGACTTTC. The chain carries TRBV9 and TRBJ2-6, with D perhaps TRBD1 (5 bases). This CDR3 contains 16 residues. The germline V and J ends were trimmed by 4 bases and 0 bases, with 11 bases remaining between them. Germline loops: CDR1 SGDLS, CDR2 YYNGEE.

V is TRBV2 and J is TRBJ2-7; tentative D call: TRBD2 (6 bases). The CDR3 spans 15 residues. Germline V lookup: CDR1 SNHLY, CDR2 FYNNEI. Trimming took 4 bases from V and 6 from J, leaving 19 bases between them. The DNA for the CDR3 is TGTGCCAGCAGTGTGCGGGACCCGGGAAGCTCCGAGCAGTACTTC. Encoded protein: CASSVRDPGSSEQYF.

This clonotype was seen at least ten times. The chain joins TRBV10-3 to TRBJ2-7; D may correspond to TRBD1 or TRBD2 (5 bases each). Germline V gene sequence: CDR1 ENHRY, CDR2 SYGVKD. The CDR3 covers 13 residues. CDR3 loop: CATGTSSGYEQYF. CDR3 coding DNA: TGTGCAACCGGGACGTCGTCGGGCTACGAGCAGTACTTC.

This clonotype was seen repeatedly, ten times or more. The chain combines TRBV27 with TRBJ2-5; TRBD2 agrees at 8 bases. The junction had 8 bases not matched to a gene; V was cut back by 1 base and J by 4 bases. The germline gives CDR1 MNHEY, CDR2 SMNVEV (reference sequence). The CDR3 has 16 amino acids. CDR3 region: CASSLLGGSGGETQYF. The CDR3 DNA reads TGTGCCAGCAGTTTATTGGGCGGGAGCGGGGGAGAGACCCAGTACTTC.

V gene TRBV11-2 combines with J gene TRBJ2-2; D possibly corresponds to TRBD2 (5 bases). Per the germline V gene, CDR1 is SGHAT and CDR2 is FQNNGV. CDR3 length equals 15 residues. V lost 5 bases and J lost 4, with 14 bases in between. CDR3 region: CASSPRPSGTGELFF. In DNA, the CDR3 is TGTGCCAGCAGCCCCCGGCCCAGCGGCACCGGGGAGCTGTTTTTT.

Ten or more counts support this clonotype. This chain uses TRBV29-1 with TRBJ2-3, with unresolved D. Trimming cost V 8 bases and J 0 bases, with 12 bases left between them. Germline lookup yields CDR1 SQVTM and CDR2 ANQGSEA. The CDR3 sequence is 13 residues long. In nucleotides, the CDR3 is TGCAGCCCGGGCCACCTTAGCACAGATACGCAGTATTTT. Translated, it gives CSPGHLSTDTQYF.